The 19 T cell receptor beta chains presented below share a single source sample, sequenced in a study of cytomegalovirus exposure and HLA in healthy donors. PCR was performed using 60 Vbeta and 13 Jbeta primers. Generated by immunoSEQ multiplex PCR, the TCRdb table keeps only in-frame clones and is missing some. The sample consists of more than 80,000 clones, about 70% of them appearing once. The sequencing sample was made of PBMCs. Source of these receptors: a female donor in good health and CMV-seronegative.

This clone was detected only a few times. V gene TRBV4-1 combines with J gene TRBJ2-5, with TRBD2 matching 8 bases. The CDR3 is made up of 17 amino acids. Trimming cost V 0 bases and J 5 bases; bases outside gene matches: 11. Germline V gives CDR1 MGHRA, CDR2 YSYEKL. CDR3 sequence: CASSQDSIAGPGETQYF. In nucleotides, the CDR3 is TGCGCCAGCAGCCAAGACAGTATAGCGGGACCAGGGGAGACCCAGTACTTC.

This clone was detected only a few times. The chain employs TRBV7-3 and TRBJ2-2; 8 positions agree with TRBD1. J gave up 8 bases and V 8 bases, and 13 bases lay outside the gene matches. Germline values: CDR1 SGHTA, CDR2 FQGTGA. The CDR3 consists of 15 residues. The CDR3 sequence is CASRRMAGGKGELFF. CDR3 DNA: TGTGCCAGCCGCCGGATGGCAGGGGGCAAGGGGGAGCTGTTTTTT.

CDR3 sequence reads: CASRTSGTSYEQYF. The CDR3 bases are TGTGCCTCACGGACTAGCGGGACCTCCTACGAGCAGTACTTC. The chain is built from TRBV10-3 and TRBJ2-7, with 12 bases that match TRBD2. V shed 11 bases and J 0 bases; nucleotides not matched to a gene: 5. The germline gives CDR1 ENHRY, CDR2 SYGVKD. The length of the CDR3 is 14 residues.

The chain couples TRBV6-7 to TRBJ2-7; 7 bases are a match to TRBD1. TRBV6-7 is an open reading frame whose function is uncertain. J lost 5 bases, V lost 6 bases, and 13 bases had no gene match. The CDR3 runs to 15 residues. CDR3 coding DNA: TGTGCCAGCAGCAAGCTAGACAGGGATGGCCACGAGCAGTACTTC. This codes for CASSKLDRDGHEQYF.

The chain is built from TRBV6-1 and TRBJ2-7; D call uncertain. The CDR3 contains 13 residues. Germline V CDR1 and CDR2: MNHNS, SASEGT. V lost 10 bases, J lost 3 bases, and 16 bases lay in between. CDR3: CATRLGLVYEQYF. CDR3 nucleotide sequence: TGTGCCACCCGTTTGGGTCTAGTCTACGAGCAGTACTTC.

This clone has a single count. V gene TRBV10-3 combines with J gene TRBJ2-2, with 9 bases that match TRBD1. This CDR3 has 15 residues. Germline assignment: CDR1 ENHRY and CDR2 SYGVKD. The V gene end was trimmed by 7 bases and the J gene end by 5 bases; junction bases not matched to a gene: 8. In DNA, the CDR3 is TGTGCCATCACCGGGGACAGGGTAGAGACCGGGGAGCTGTTTTTT. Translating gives CAITGDRVETGELFF.

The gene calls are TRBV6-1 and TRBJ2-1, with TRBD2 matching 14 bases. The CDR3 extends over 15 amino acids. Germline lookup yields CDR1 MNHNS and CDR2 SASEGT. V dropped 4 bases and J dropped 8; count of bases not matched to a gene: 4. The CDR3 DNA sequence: TGTGCCAGCAGTGTACCGGGACTAGCGGGAGATGAGCAGTTCTTC. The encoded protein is CASSVPGLAGDEQFF.

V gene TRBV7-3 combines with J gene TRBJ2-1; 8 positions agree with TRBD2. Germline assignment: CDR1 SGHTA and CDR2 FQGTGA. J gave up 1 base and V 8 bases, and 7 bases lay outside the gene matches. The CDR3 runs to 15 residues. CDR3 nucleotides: TGTGCCAGCGGCGGGGGGCCCCTATCCTACAATGAGCAGTTCTTC. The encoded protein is CASGGGPLSYNEQFF.

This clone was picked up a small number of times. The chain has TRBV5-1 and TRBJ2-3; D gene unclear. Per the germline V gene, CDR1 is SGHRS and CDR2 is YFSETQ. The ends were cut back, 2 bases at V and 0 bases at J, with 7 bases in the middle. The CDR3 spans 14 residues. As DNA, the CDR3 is TGCGCCAGCAGCTTTATCCAGAGCACAGATACGCAGTATTTT. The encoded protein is CASSFIQSTDTQYF.

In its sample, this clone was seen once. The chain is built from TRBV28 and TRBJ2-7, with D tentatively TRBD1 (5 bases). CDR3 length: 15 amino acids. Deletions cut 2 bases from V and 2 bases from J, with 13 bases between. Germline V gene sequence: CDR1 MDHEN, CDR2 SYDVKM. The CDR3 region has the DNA TGTGCCAGCAGTTTAAAGGGGCAGGTAGCCTACGAGCAGTACTTC. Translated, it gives CASSLKGQVAYEQYF.

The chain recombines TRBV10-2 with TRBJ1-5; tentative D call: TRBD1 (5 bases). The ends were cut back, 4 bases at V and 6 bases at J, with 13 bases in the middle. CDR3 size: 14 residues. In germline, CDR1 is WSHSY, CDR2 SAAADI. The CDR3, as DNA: TGCGCCAGCAGTGTGTCCCAAGGGGTTCAGCCCCAGCATTTT. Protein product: CASSVSQGVQPQHF.

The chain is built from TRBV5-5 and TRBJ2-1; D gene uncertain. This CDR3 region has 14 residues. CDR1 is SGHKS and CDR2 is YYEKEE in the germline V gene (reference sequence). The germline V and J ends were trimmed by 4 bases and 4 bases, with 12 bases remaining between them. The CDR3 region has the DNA TGTGCCAGCAGCGTTGGTACTATTTACAATGAGCAGTTCTTC. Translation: CASSVGTIYNEQFF.

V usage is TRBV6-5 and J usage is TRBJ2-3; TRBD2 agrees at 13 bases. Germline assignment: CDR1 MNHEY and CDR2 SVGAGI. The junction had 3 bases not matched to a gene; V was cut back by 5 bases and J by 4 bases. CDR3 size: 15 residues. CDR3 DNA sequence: TGTGCCAGCAGTACTAGCGGGAGGGCCTCAGATACGCAGTATTTT. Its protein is CASSTSGRASDTQYF.

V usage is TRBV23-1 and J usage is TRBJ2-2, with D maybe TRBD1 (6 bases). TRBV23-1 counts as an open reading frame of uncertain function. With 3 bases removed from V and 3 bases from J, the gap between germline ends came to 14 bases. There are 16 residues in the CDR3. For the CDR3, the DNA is TGCGCCAGCAGTCAGCCCGACAGGACTCACACCGGGGAGCTGTTTTTT. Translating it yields CASSQPDRTHTGELFF.

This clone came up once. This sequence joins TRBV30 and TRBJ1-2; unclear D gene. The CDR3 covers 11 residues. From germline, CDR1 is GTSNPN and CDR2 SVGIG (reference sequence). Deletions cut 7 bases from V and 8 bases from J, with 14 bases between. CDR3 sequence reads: CAFTPGSGYTF. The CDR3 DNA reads TGTGCCTTCACCCCGGGGTCCGGCTACACCTTC.

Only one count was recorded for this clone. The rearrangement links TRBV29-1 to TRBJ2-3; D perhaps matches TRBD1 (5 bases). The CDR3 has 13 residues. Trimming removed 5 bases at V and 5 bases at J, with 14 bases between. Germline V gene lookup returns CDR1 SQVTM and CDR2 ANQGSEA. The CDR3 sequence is CSVCGRVKDTQYF. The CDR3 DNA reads TGCAGCGTTTGTGGCAGGGTGAAAGATACGCAGTATTTT.

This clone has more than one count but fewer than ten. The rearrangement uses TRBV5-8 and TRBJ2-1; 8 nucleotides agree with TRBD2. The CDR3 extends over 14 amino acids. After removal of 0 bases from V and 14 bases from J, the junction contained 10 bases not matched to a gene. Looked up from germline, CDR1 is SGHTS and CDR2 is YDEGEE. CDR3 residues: CASSLASGTRYEFF. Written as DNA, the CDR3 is TGTGCCAGCAGCTTGGCCTCGGGGACTAGGTATGAGTTCTTC.

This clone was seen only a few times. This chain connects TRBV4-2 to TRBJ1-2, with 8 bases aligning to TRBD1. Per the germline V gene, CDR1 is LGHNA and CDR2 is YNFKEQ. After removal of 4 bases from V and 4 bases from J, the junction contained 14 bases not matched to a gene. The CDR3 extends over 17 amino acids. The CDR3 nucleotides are TGTGCCAGCAGCCCCACCCGGACAGGGCGGGGATCCTATGGCTACACCTTC. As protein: CASSPTRTGRGSYGYTF.

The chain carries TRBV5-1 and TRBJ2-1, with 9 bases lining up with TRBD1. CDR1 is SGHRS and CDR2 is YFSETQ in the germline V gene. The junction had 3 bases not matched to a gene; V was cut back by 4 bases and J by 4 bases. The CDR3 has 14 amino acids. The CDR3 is CASSPGQGYNEQFF. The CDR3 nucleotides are TGCGCCAGCAGCCCGGGACAGGGATACAATGAGCAGTTCTTC. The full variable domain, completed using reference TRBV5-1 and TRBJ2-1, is KAGVTQTPRYLIKTRGQQVTLSCSPISGHRSVSWYQQTPGQGLQFLFEYFSETQRNKGNFPGRFSGRQFSNSRSEMNVSTLELGDSALYLCASSPGQGYNEQFFGPGTRLTVL.